The 30 T cell receptor beta chains below were found in one sample sequenced in a study of shared clonotypes between healthy human individuals (TCRdb year 2020). Libraries came from the immunoSEQ multiplex PCR assay. TCRdb retrieved this table from immuneACCESS and kept in-frame rearrangements only. Not all clones are present; in checked studies, unresolved V genes account for under half, and no reason is known for the remainder. The sample table lists 2 million to 2.5 million clones, roughly 93% of them with a count of one. The ten largest clonotypes hold approximately 0.36% of the sample. The sample comprised naive CD4+ T cells from PBMCs. The cell subset or site label of this sample denotes: CD45RA+ positively selected. These receptors originate from a man aged 18 to 29 in good health. Some clones in this sample may be carry-over from other donors' samples.

J is TRBJ2-5 and V is TRBV6-6; TRBD1 agrees at 9 bases. Per the germline V gene, CDR1 is MNHNY and CDR2 is SVGAGI (reference sequence). Trimming at V came to 1 base and at J to 5 bases, leaving 5 bases not matched to a gene. The CDR3 length is 15 residues. This CDR3 reads CASSYFTGGGETQYF. The CDR3 DNA reads as TGTGCCAGCAGTTACTTCACAGGGGGCGGGGAGACCCAGTACTTC.

The chain is built from TRBV6-6 and TRBJ1-5; TRBD1 might be the D (5 bases). The CDR3 totals 13 residues. With 0 bases removed from V and 8 bases from J, the gap between germline ends came to 8 bases. Germline-derived CDR1 and CDR2 are MNHNY and SVGAGI (reference sequence). The CDR3 bases are TGTGCCAGCAGTTACTCGTTAGGGGAGCCCCAGCATTTT. Encoded protein: CASSYSLGEPQHF.

Only one count was recorded for this clone. V usage is TRBV18 and J usage is TRBJ2-5, with 9 bases fitting TRBD2. The CDR3 loop spans 15 amino acids. Germline CDR1 reads KGHSH; CDR2 reads LQKENI. The V and J ends lost 3 bases and 1 base, in that order; junction bases with no gene match: 3. The CDR3 region has the DNA TGTGCCAGCTCACCGCTGGGACTAGCCCAAGAGACCCAGTACTTC. Translating it yields CASSPLGLAQETQYF.

The rearrangement joins TRBV10-3 to TRBJ1-1; D is possibly TRBD1 (6 bases). In germline, CDR1 is ENHRY, CDR2 SYGVKD. The ends were cut back, 7 bases at V and 0 bases at J, with 12 bases in the middle. The CDR3 contains 14 residues. CDR3 residues: CAITKGGLNTEAFF. CDR3 coding DNA: TGTGCCATCACCAAGGGGGGCCTGAACACTGAAGCTTTCTTT.

The V and J genes are TRBV12-1 and TRBJ2-7; TRBD2, the table's D call, lacks a check against the DNA. TRBV12-1 is assigned pseudogene status. CDR3 length: 16 residues. CDR3 loop: CASSRSDRDGSYEQYF. The DNA of the CDR3 is TGTGCCAGCAGCCGCAGCGACCGGGATGGGTCCTACGAGCAGTACTTC.

The chain employs TRBV7-8 and TRBJ2-2, with TRBD1 matching 7 bases. CDR3 length equals 15 residues. V lost 6 bases and J lost 5; bases outside the gene matches: 9. The germline gives CDR1 SGHVS, CDR2 FQNEAQ. In DNA form, the CDR3 reads TGTGCCAGCAGGCCCGGGACAGCCTCGACCGGGGAGCTGTTTTTT. This translates into CASRPGTASTGELFF.

This clone was seen a handful of times. The J gene is TRBJ1-1, the V gene TRBV14, with D unresolved. CDR1 SGHDN and CDR2 FVKESK come from the germline V gene. V lost 5 bases to trimming and J lost 11 bases, with 15 bases between them. The CDR3 length is 12 residues. In DNA, the CDR3 is TGTGCCAGCAGCGAGATCAAGTCTAGGGCTTTCTTT. It specifies CASSEIKSRAFF.

V usage is TRBV6-6 and J usage is TRBJ2-7; no firm D call. Germline V lookup: CDR1 MNHNY, CDR2 SVGAGI (reference sequence). V was cut by 0 bases and J by 7 bases, with 13 bases left in between. This CDR3 is 14 amino acids long. The CDR3 DNA is TGTGCCAGCAGTTACTCGAGAATCTCTTTTGAGCAGTACTTC. Amino acids: CASSYSRISFEQYF.

This clone was recorded once. The DNA for the CDR3 is TGCACCAGCAGCCAAGATGAGGCGGAGTTATACGAGCAGTACTTC. Translation: CTSSQDEAELYEQYF. J is TRBJ2-7 and V is TRBV1; the table's D call TRBD2 went unverified against the DNA. TRBV1 represents a pseudogene. The CDR3 sequence is 15 residues long.

Note on this clone: Other DNA sequences of this sample code for an identical CDR3. V is TRBV28 and J is TRBJ2-7, with 15 bases lining up with TRBD2. V shed 4 bases, J shed 6 bases, and the junction held 4 bases outside the gene matches. This CDR3 has 15 amino acids. The germline gives CDR1 MDHEN, CDR2 SYDVKM. The CDR3 DNA sequence: TGTGCCAGCAGTTCACCGGGACTAGCGGGAGGCGAGCAGTACTTC. Its protein is CASSSPGLAGGEQYF.

The chain carries TRBV2 and TRBJ1-1; D is undetermined. The V end lost 7 bases, the J end lost 1 base, and 10 bases lay between the germline ends. The CDR3 has 13 amino acids. CDR1 is SNHLY, CDR2 FYNNEI, per germline. The CDR3 reads CASKSIANTEAFF. The CDR3 DNA reads TGTGCCAGCAAGTCGATCGCGAACACTGAAGCTTTCTTT.

The chain couples TRBV7-9 to TRBJ2-7, with 12 bases that match TRBD2. This CDR3 has 16 residues. Trimming at V came to 4 bases and at J to 7 bases, leaving 11 bases not matched to a gene. Germline V gene data show CDR1 as SEHNR and CDR2 as FQNEAQ (reference sequence). DNA of the CDR3: TGTGCCAGCAGCTCCAGACTAGCGGGGGTCCTACGGGAGCAGTACTTC. Protein product: CASSSRLAGVLREQYF. The full variable domain, completed using reference TRBV7-9 and TRBJ2-7, is DTGVSQNPRHKITKRGQNVTFRCDPISEHNRLYWYRQTLGQGPEFLTYFQNEAQLEKSRLLSDRFSAERPKGSFSTLEIQRTEQGDSAMYLCASSSRLAGVLREQYFGPGTRLTVT.

This clone was found once. The chain couples TRBV14 to TRBJ2-3; possibly TRBD2 for D (5 bases). The CDR3 sequence is 13 residues long. CDR1 is SGHDN, CDR2 FVKESK, per germline. V lost 0 bases and J 9 bases, leaving 10 bases between the germline ends. The CDR3: CASSQEMERTQYF. CDR3 coding DNA: TGTGCCAGCAGCCAAGAGATGGAGCGGACGCAGTATTTT.

The V and J genes are TRBV12-1 and TRBJ2-1; the table gives TRBD1 as D, unverified against the DNA. TRBV12-1 is labeled a pseudogene. This CDR3 contains 14 residues. Here the CDR3 DNA reads TGTGCCAGCAGCTACTACAGGGAACACAATGAGCAGTTCTTC. Translated: CASSYYREHNEQFF.

The chain employs TRBV27 and TRBJ2-7; 8 bases are shared with TRBD1. Germline loops: CDR1 MNHEY, CDR2 SMNVEV (reference sequence). The ends lost 3 bases at V and 4 bases at J; junction bases unmatched: 14. This CDR3 has 17 amino acids. Here the CDR3 reads CASSFSRTGRSIYEQYF. The CDR3 bases are TGTGCCAGCAGTTTCTCAAGGACAGGGCGAAGTATATACGAGCAGTACTTC.

The J gene is TRBJ2-1, the V gene TRBV18; D is unresolved. V lost 0 bases and J 3 bases, leaving 9 bases between the germline ends. CDR3 length equals 15 residues. The germline CDR1 and CDR2 sequences are KGHSH and LQKENI. The CDR3 region is CASSPPSSHYNEQFF. CDR3 in DNA: TGTGCCAGCTCACCACCCAGTTCCCACTACAATGAGCAGTTCTTC.

This chain joins TRBV25-1 and TRBJ1-1; 7 bases align to TRBD1. Trimming took 10 bases from V and 5 from J; bases not matched to a gene: 7. The CDR3 totals 12 residues. Germline lookup yields CDR1 MGHDK and CDR2 SYGVNS. The CDR3 coding sequence is TGTGCCACCAGGGGGGGGGATACTGAAGCTTTCTTT. This gives the protein CATRGGDTEAFF.

V is TRBV28 and J is TRBJ2-7; tentatively, D is TRBD1 or TRBD2 (5 bases each). The germline V and J ends were trimmed by 5 bases and 3 bases, with 14 bases remaining between them. The CDR3 contains 14 residues. Germline values: CDR1 MDHEN, CDR2 SYDVKM. CDR3 region: CASSPNRDHYEQYF. CDR3 DNA: TGTGCCAGCAGTCCCAACCGGGACCACTACGAGCAGTACTTC.

As regards this clone: Other DNA sequences of this sample code for an identical CDR3. CDR3 in amino acids: CASSLLAGGGGEQFF. The CDR3 DNA is TGCGCCAGCAGCTTACTAGCGGGAGGGGGCGGTGAGCAGTTCTTC. The chain carries TRBV5-1 and TRBJ2-1; 13 bases align to TRBD2. V was clipped by 2 bases and J by 9 bases; unmatched bases: 5. This CDR3 is 15 amino acids long. Germline lookup yields CDR1 SGHRS and CDR2 YFSETQ.

The CDR3 nucleotides read TGTGCCACCAACAACCTCATGGGGGAGCAGTACTTC. It specifies CATNNLMGEQYF. The rearrangement uses TRBV28 and TRBJ2-7, with D unclear. From germline, CDR1 is MDHEN and CDR2 SYDVKM. The CDR3 is 12 amino acids. Trimming removed 10 bases at V and 7 bases at J, with 17 bases between.

This sequence joins TRBV28 and TRBJ2-2; weak D call: TRBD1 (6 bases). This CDR3 spans 14 amino acids. CDR1 MDHEN and CDR2 SYDVKM come from the germline V gene. V was clipped by 4 bases and J by 4 bases, with 10 bases between them. CDR3: CASSSGAITGELFF. CDR3 bases: TGTGCCAGCAGTTCAGGGGCTATCACCGGGGAGCTGTTTTTT.

The chain couples TRBV29-1 to TRBJ2-2; 8 nucleotides align to TRBD2. The length of the CDR3 is 15 residues. From germline, CDR1 is SQVTM and CDR2 ANQGSEA. The V gene end was trimmed by 6 bases and the J gene end by 1 base; junction bases not matched to a gene: 7. CDR3 residues: CSVGFLAGNTGELFF. CDR3 DNA: TGCAGCGTGGGGTTTCTAGCGGGGAACACCGGGGAGCTGTTTTTT.

The chain joins TRBV6-6 to TRBJ2-7; 11 bases fit TRBD2. The CDR3 is 15 amino acids. In germline, CDR1 is MNHNY, CDR2 SVGAGI (reference sequence). J was trimmed by 3 bases and V by 5 bases; bases with no gene match: 6. CDR3 loop: CASSRPTSGSYEQYF. The CDR3 DNA reads as TGTGCCAGCAGTCGCCCTACTAGCGGGAGCTACGAGCAGTACTTC.

This chain connects TRBV6-5 to TRBJ2-5, with D perhaps TRBD2 (6 bases). The J call is doubtful: the DNA matches TRBJ2-7 better. There are 14 residues in the CDR3. Per the germline V gene, CDR1 is MNHEY and CDR2 is SVGAGI. DNA of the CDR3: TGTGCCAGCAGTTCCGGGACTCGCTCCTACGAGCAGTACTTC. Translated: CASSSGTRSYEQYF.

This sequence joins TRBV6-6 and TRBJ2-2; no reliable D call. V lost 6 bases to trimming and J lost 2 bases, with 10 bases between them. Germline V gene sequence: CDR1 MNHNY, CDR2 SVGAGI (reference sequence). The CDR3 totals 14 residues. The CDR3 region is CASRTAGNTGELFF. The CDR3 region has the DNA TGTGCCAGCAGGACGGCTGGTAACACCGGGGAGCTGTTTTTT.

This chain connects TRBV6-1 to TRBJ1-1, with 7 positions matching TRBD1. The J segment lost 0 bases and the V segment lost 4 bases, leaving 14 bases of the junction unmatched. The germline V gene encodes CDR1 MNHNS and CDR2 SASEGT. This CDR3 has 18 amino acids. Here the CDR3 DNA reads TGTGCCAGCAGTGTTCTGGGGGGGCCAGGGGGAATGAACACTGAAGCTTTCTTT. Its translation: CASSVLGGPGGMNTEAFF.

This chain joins TRBV11-2 and TRBJ2-7; TRBD1 might be the D (7 bases). Germline CDR1 reads SGHAT; CDR2 reads FQNNGV. The germline V and J ends were trimmed by 5 bases and 6 bases, with 20 bases remaining between them. The CDR3 sequence is 15 residues long. CDR3 in amino acids: CASSPKTGWGLEQYF. As DNA, the CDR3 is TGTGCCAGCAGCCCAAAGACAGGGTGGGGACTCGAGCAGTACTTC.

The gene calls are TRBV19 and TRBJ1-5, with TRBD1 matching over 8 bases. With V trimmed by 3 bases and J by 4 bases, 11 bases remained unmatched. The CDR3 length is 17 residues. The germline V gene encodes CDR1 LNHDA and CDR2 SQIVND (reference sequence). The CDR3 nucleotides read TGTGCCAGTAGTATCACGGTCGGGACAGGATGGAATCAGCCCCAGCATTTT. This gives the protein CASSITVGTGWNQPQHF.

The chain is built from TRBV7-9 and TRBJ2-3; the match to TRBD2 covers 7 bases. The V and J ends lost 5 bases and 2 bases, in that order; junction bases with no gene match: 4. Germline V gives CDR1 SEHNR, CDR2 FQNEAQ (reference sequence). CDR3 size: 14 residues. The CDR3 sequence is CASSPGRDTDTQYF. In nucleotides, the CDR3 is TGTGCCAGCAGCCCTGGGAGGGACACAGATACGCAGTATTTT.

The rearrangement uses TRBV4-1 and TRBJ2-2; 11 bases align to TRBD2. The CDR3 loop spans 20 amino acids. Germline V gene lookup returns CDR1 MGHRA and CDR2 YSYEKL. Trimming at V came to 0 bases and at J to 8 bases, leaving 17 bases not matched to a gene. CDR3 amino acids: CASSQDRRRGLADWVGELFF. The DNA for the CDR3 is TGCGCCAGCAGCCAAGATAGGCGGCGGGGACTAGCGGATTGGGTGGGGGAGCTGTTTTTT.